The 21 T cell receptor beta chains listed next were all sequenced from one sample in a study of T-cell memory formation after mild COVID-19. Each CDR3 protein is one row after TCRdb ran MiXCR on the 5' RACE reads. The table has a few hundred thousand distinct CDR3 sequences, about a fifth seen once. Source material: PBMCs or a T cell subset sorted from them (not recorded which). All receptors come from an adult woman who had mild COVID-19 (a few samples of this study predate the infection). Cell type and time point are not known.

This clonotype was counted a single time. J is TRBJ1-2 and V is TRBV6-2 or TRBV6-3; 8 bases align to TRBD1. This CDR3 is 14 amino acids long. V lost 6 bases, J lost 6 bases, and 9 bases stayed unmatched. Germline loops: CDR1 MNHEY, CDR2 SVGEGT. The CDR3 DNA sequence: TGTGCCAGCAGAGGGACAGGTCCCATGGATGGCTACACCTTC. Encoded protein: CASRGTGPMDGYTF.

The chain recombines TRBV7-8 with TRBJ1-2, with 7 bases matching TRBD1. In germline, CDR1 is SGHVS, CDR2 FQNEAQ. The CDR3 length is 15 residues. With V trimmed by 5 bases and J by 3 bases, 9 bases remained unmatched. The CDR3 reads CASSHRDRLYYGYTF. DNA for the CDR3: TGTGCCAGCAGCCATCGGGACAGACTGTACTATGGCTACACCTTC.

The chain employs TRBV19 and TRBJ2-7, with a weak D call TRBD1 (6 bases). V was clipped by 0 bases and J by 2 bases, with 14 bases between them. CDR1 is LNHDA and CDR2 is SQIVND in the germline V gene (reference sequence). This CDR3 is built from 16 residues. CDR3 nucleotide sequence: TGTGCCAGTAGTATAGACGACCGACCAGGGGCCTACGAGCAGTACTTC. Translated, it gives CASSIDDRPGAYEQYF.

This chain links TRBV2 with TRBJ2-6; D is unclear. The germline CDR1 and CDR2 sequences are SNHLY and FYNNEI. V was cut by 4 bases and J by 2 bases, with 3 bases left in between. CDR3 length: 13 amino acids. Here the CDR3 reads CASSGTGANVLTF. The DNA for the CDR3 is TGTGCCAGCAGTGGGACTGGGGCCAACGTCCTGACTTTC.

This clonotype was recorded a few times. The J gene is TRBJ1-2, the V gene TRBV4-1; TRBD1 aligns across 8 bases. Germline V gene lookup returns CDR1 MGHRA and CDR2 YSYEKL. The CDR3 runs to 15 residues. V gave up 1 base and J gave up 4 bases; unmatched junction bases: 5. CDR3 protein: CASSQVVDRGYGYTF. The CDR3 nucleotides are TGCGCCAGCAGCCAAGTCGTTGACAGGGGCTATGGCTACACCTTC.

In this sample, this clonotype turned up a few times. The genes are TRBV29-1 and TRBJ2-7, with TRBD2 matching 7 bases. CDR3 length equals 14 residues. Germline CDR1 and CDR2: SQVTM and ANQGSEA. The V and J ends lost 6 bases and 1 base, in that order; junction bases with no gene match: 9. In nucleotides, the CDR3 is TGCAGCGTCTACGGCGGGAGCGTTTCCTACGAGCAGTACTTC. Protein: CSVYGGSVSYEQYF.

This clonotype has just a few counts. This chain connects TRBV7-6 to TRBJ1-6; D gene unclear. Germline V gene sequence: CDR1 SGHVS, CDR2 FNYEAQ. CDR3 length: 16 amino acids. V lost 2 bases and J 4 bases, leaving 12 bases between the germline ends. The DNA for the CDR3 is TGTGCCAGCAGCTTATCCGGGGATCATTATAATTCACCCCTCCACTTT. Its translation: CASSLSGDHYNSPLHF.

This chain uses TRBV5-4 with TRBJ2-3; TRBD2 might be the D (5 bases). Germline CDR1 reads SGHNT; CDR2 reads YYREEE (reference sequence). The CDR3 has 15 amino acids. The V end lost 4 bases, the J end lost 2 bases, and 14 bases lay between the germline ends. This CDR3 reads CASSPGRAATDTQYF. DNA of the CDR3: TGTGCCAGCAGCCCCGGGCGGGCAGCCACAGATACGCAGTATTTT.

V and J are TRBV20-1 and TRBJ1-1; a weak D match, TRBD1 (5 bases). The V and J ends lost 3 bases and 1 base respectively, with 6 bases between them. Germline V gene sequence: CDR1 DFQATT, CDR2 SNEGSKA (reference sequence). The CDR3 spans 12 residues. This CDR3 reads CSASQGNTEAFF. In DNA form, the CDR3 reads TGCAGTGCTAGTCAGGGGAACACTGAAGCTTTCTTT.

The rearrangement uses TRBV7-2 and TRBJ2-3; D is unresolved. Between the trimmed V and J ends, which lost 0 bases and 1 base, there was a span of 8 bases. This CDR3 is 15 amino acids long. CDR1 SGHTA and CDR2 FQGNSA come from the germline V gene. The CDR3 here is CASSLAGTRTDTQYF. The CDR3, as DNA: TGTGCCAGCAGCTTAGCTGGCACCCGCACAGATACGCAGTATTTT.

The sample holds a few counts of this clonotype. The rearrangement uses TRBV11-3 and TRBJ2-1; a possible D gene is TRBD2 (5 bases). CDR3 size: 14 residues. In germline, CDR1 is SGHNT, CDR2 YENEEA. V was cut by 1 base and J by 6 bases, with 10 bases left in between. The CDR3, as DNA: TGTGCCAGCAGCTTAGGGGTAGCGAGCAATGAGCAGTTCTTC. It translates to CASSLGVASNEQFF.

This clonotype was detected only a few times. This chain's CDR3 is CASSLQDRLSYNEQFF. The DNA of the CDR3 is TGCGCCAGCAGCTTGCAGGACAGGTTATCCTACAATGAGCAGTTCTTC. The chain has TRBV5-1 and TRBJ2-1; TRBD1 matches at 7 bases. V trimming: 1 base; J trimming: 1 base; junction bases outside the gene matches: 5. The CDR3 spans 16 residues. Germline CDR1 is SGHRS and CDR2 is YFSETQ. The full variable domain, its missing parts supplied by reference TRBV5-1 and TRBJ2-1, is KAGVTQTPRYLIKTRGQQVTLSCSPISGHRSVSWYQQTPGQGLQFLFEYFSETQRNKGNFPGRFSGRQFSNSRSEMNVSTLELGDSALYLCASSLQDRLSYNEQFFGPGTRLTVL.

Only a few counts were recorded for this clonotype. The chain links TRBV5-1 to TRBJ2-7; 7 nucleotides agree with TRBD1. CDR3 length: 14 amino acids. V shed 2 bases, J shed 2 bases, and the junction held 4 bases outside the gene matches. Germline-derived CDR1 and CDR2 are SGHRS and YFSETQ. The CDR3: CASSFLQGAYEQYF. Written as DNA, the CDR3 is TGCGCCAGCAGCTTCCTGCAGGGGGCCTACGAGCAGTACTTC.

The chain is built from TRBV3-1 and TRBJ1-1; D possibly corresponds to TRBD1 (5 bases). The V gene's germline CDR1 is LGHDT and CDR2 YNNKEL (reference sequence). The ends were cut back, 8 bases at V and 1 base at J, with 17 bases in the middle. This CDR3 contains 15 residues. The CDR3 nucleotides are TGTGCCAGCTCACAGCGGGGGTGGAAGAACACTGAAGCTTTCTTT. Its protein is CASSQRGWKNTEAFF. Using reference TRBV3-1 and TRBJ1-1 for the parts outside the CDR3, the full variable domain is DTAVSQTPKYLVTQMGNDKSIKCEQNLGHDTMYWYKQDSKKFLKIMFSYNNKELIINETVPNRFSPKSPDKAHLNLHINSLELGDSAVYFCASSQRGWKNTEAFFGQGTRLTVV.

The CDR3 DNA sequence: TGTGCCTGGAGTCCCCCGGCTAGCGGAAACTACGAGCAGTACTTC. Translation: CAWSPPASGNYEQYF. The chain couples TRBV30 to TRBJ2-7, with TRBD2 matching over 7 bases. The germline gives CDR1 GTSNPN, CDR2 SVGIG (reference sequence). This CDR3 contains 15 residues. The J segment lost 3 bases and the V segment lost 2 bases, leaving 10 bases of the junction unmatched.

This clonotype was found a few times. The chain is built from TRBV12-3 or TRBV12-4 and TRBJ1-5, with D perhaps TRBD1 (5 bases). The CDR3 spans 18 residues. V was shortened by 8 bases and J by 2 bases, with 25 bases between the two germline ends. The DNA of the CDR3 is TGTGCCAGCGCTCTGACCGGACATTCTATTTTGGGCAATCAGCCCCAGCATTTT. Residues: CASALTGHSILGNQPQHF.

The V call is TRBV6-1, the J call TRBJ2-7; a weak D match, TRBD2 (6 bases). Deletions cut 3 bases from V and 3 bases from J, with 15 bases between. CDR1 MNHNS and CDR2 SASEGT come from the germline V gene. The CDR3 totals 15 residues. The CDR3 DNA reads TGTGCCAGCAGTGACCGGGACTTGGGGATCTACGAGCAGTACTTC. Its protein product is CASSDRDLGIYEQYF.

This clonotype was detected only a few times. The chain uses TRBV5-6 and TRBJ1-1; TRBD1 matches 8 bases. Germline trimming cut 3 bases from V and 5 bases from J; bases unmatched to any gene: 9. Germline V CDR1 and CDR2: SGHDT, YYEEEE. The CDR3 sequence is 15 residues long. In nucleotides, the CDR3 is TGTGCCAGCAGCTCCCCACTGACAGGGGTGACTGAAGCTTTCTTT. Translated, it gives CASSSPLTGVTEAFF.

The sample holds a few counts of this clonotype. The chain links TRBV28 to TRBJ2-3; the D gene could be TRBD1 or TRBD2 (5 bases each). V lost 5 bases and J 1 base, leaving 10 bases between the germline ends. This CDR3 has 14 amino acids. Germline-derived CDR1 and CDR2 are MDHEN and SYDVKM. CDR3 nucleotides: TGTGCCAGCAGTCCGGGACCAGGCACAGATACGCAGTATTTT. This encodes CASSPGPGTDTQYF.

CDR3 protein: CSVEVRVLLAGVVKDTQYF. The CDR3 nucleotides read TGCAGCGTTGAAGTTCGGGTTCTCCTAGCGGGCGTGGTTAAAGATACGCAGTATTTT. The chain is built from TRBV29-1 and TRBJ2-3; 8 positions match TRBD2. V dropped 1 base and J dropped 5; count of bases not matched to a gene: 20. Germline values: CDR1 SQVTM, CDR2 ANQGSEA. The CDR3 spans 19 residues.

This clonotype has just a few counts. V usage is TRBV5-1 and J usage is TRBJ1-2; the D is unclear. The CDR3 has 15 amino acids. The V end was cut by 1 base, the J end by 1 base, with 11 bases between. CDR1 and CDR2 from the germline V gene are SGHRS and YFSETQ. In DNA form, the CDR3 reads TGCGCCAGCAGCTTGTGGGAATACCTTAACTATGGCTACACCTTC. Encoded protein: CASSLWEYLNYGYTF.